One T cell receptor beta chain is described in this entry. This CDR3 spans 15 amino acids. The ends were cut back, 0 bases at V and 7 bases at J, with 11 bases in the middle. Germline V gene lookup returns CDR1 SGHNT and CDR2 YYREEE (reference sequence). With iRepertoire HTBI primers and Arm-PCR of CDR3 regions, TCR beta libraries were built. TCRdb called the multiplex PCR reads again in MiXCR, with one record for every CDR3 protein. The sample carries about 450,000 distinct CDR3 sequences, around 15% recorded once. These data come from a study of regulatory T cells in long-lasting Graves disease. Time point reported: newly diagnosed GD, antithyroid drugs for less than 3 months. PBMC-derived RNA was used for the TCR library. The data also belong to a second study, concerning T cells in Graves' hyperthyroidism and ophthalmopathy.

Sequenced material: peripheral blood mononuclear cells (PBMCs), taken at new diagnosis, from a patient treated with antithyroid drugs. This clonotype was sampled from a woman aged 45 to 65 with Graves disease. This chain joins TRBV5-4 and TRBJ1-6; D not certain. The CDR3 reads CASSLERGRNSPLHF. The CDR3 DNA follows: TGTGCCAGCAGCTTGGAACGCGGCCGGAATTCACCCCTCCACTTT.